In this sample, the clone carrying this T cell receptor beta chain turned up many times. Its antigen remains unknown. This specimen comes from a study of CD8 T cells in ankylosing spondylitis. The CDR3 sequence is 17 residues long. The trim removed 4 bases at V and 3 bases at J, leaving 11 bases unmatched. The germline V gene has CDR1 SGDLS and CDR2 YYNGEE. Study results and caveats: With a CD8+ phenotype, disease-linked clones were relatively rare in peripheral blood. Apparently characteristic of ankylosing spondylitis blood was a TCR beta motif (under ten highly homologous variants). In reactive arthritis synovial fluid and blood, some motif variants had been reported before.

It was by quantitative 5'-RACE with molecular barcodes that TCR beta libraries were made. TCRdb independently ran MiXCR on the 5' RACE reads; one entry per CDR3 protein. The sample contains tens of thousands of distinct CDR3 sequences, 2.5% to 3% of which appear only once. Sequenced: blood, either unsorted or a sorted T cell fraction (not recorded which). The rearrangement joins TRBV9 to TRBJ1-3; TRBD1 agrees at 9 bases. This receptor was obtained from a female donor with ankylosing spondylitis or in good health (not recorded which). Here the CDR3 DNA reads TGTGCCAGCAGCTCCAGATCCACAGGGGGCTTTGGAAACACCATATATTTT. It specifies CASSSRSTGGFGNTIYF.